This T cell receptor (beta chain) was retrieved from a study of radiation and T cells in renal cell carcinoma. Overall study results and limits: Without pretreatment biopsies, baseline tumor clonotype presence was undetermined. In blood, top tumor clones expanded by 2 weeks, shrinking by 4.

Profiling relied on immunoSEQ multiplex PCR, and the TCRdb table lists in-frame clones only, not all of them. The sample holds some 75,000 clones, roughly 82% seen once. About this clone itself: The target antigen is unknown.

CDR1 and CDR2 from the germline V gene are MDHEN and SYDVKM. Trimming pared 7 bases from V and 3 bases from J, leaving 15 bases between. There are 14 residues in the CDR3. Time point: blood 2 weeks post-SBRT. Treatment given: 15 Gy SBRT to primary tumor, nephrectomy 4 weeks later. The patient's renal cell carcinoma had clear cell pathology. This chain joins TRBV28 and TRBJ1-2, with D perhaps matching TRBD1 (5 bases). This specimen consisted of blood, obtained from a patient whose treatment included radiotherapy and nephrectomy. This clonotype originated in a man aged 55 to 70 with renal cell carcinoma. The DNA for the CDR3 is TGTGCCAGCATCCCGGGGCGGGGTTACTATGGCTACACCTTC. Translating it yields CASIPGRGYYGYTF.